Listed below are T cell receptor beta chains from one sample, sequenced in a study of neurological immune-mediated disorders. A single record per CDR3 protein comes from TCRdb applying MiXCR to the 5' RACE reads. The table lists approximately 46,000 distinct CDR3 sequences, about a tenth of them singletons, with about 5% in the top ten. The sequenced sample was PBMCs. These receptors were obtained from a man aged 65 to 85 with HTLV-1-associated myelopathy (HAM/TSP). CDR3s include the opening cysteine and the closing phenylalanine or tryptophan. The order of the fields is D gene, clone size, J gene, V gene, CDR3 protein, CDR3 DNA. The D gene is left open where the match is weak. Clone size is shown for a subset of rows, as once, few, many or a class of expanded clone.

D: NA; size: many; J: TRBJ2-4; V: TRBV5-1; CDR3: CASSLGAAQNIQYF; DNA: TGCGCCAGCAGCTTGGGGGCGGCTCAAAACATTCAGTACTTC
D: NA; size: NA; J: TRBJ1-5; V: TRBV12-3/TRBV12-4; CDR3: CASSSTSNQPQHF; DNA: TGTGCCAGCTCTAGCACAAGCAATCAGCCCCAGCATTTT
D: NA; size: many; J: TRBJ2-7; V: TRBV5-1; CDR3: CASSLARRTAAYEQYF; DNA: TGCGCCAGCAGCTTGGCCAGGAGAACGGCCGCCTACGAGCAGTACTTC
D: NA; size: many; J: TRBJ2-2; V: TRBV4-3; CDR3: CASSQEVRGGANTGELFF; DNA: TGCGCCAGCAGCCAAGAAGTTAGGGGAGGAGCGAACACCGGGGAGCTGTTTTTT
D: NA; size: many; J: TRBJ2-1; V: TRBV9; CDR3: CASSVSNARGTDEQFF; DNA: TGTGCCAGCAGCGTATCTAACGCGAGGGGGACCGATGAGCAGTTCTTC
D: NA; size: many; J: TRBJ1-4; V: TRBV12-3/TRBV12-4; CDR3: CASSLVGAGEYLFF; DNA: TGTGCCAGCAGTTTAGTAGGAGCAGGGGAGTATCTGTTTTTT
D: NA; size: many; J: TRBJ2-6; V: TRBV5-1; CDR3: CASSSERPPSGANVLTF; DNA: TGCGCCAGCAGCTCCGAACGGCCCCCGTCCGGGGCCAACGTCCTGACTTTC
D: TRBD2; size: many; J: TRBJ2-1; V: TRBV9; CDR3: CASSVVSGGNNEQFF; DNA: TGTGCCAGCAGCGTAGTCAGCGGGGGGAACAATGAGCAGTTCTTC
D: NA; size: medium-sized; J: TRBJ2-3; V: TRBV29-1; CDR3: CSLTGTSTDTQYF; DNA: TGCAGCCTCACCGGGACTAGCACAGATACGCAGTATTTT
D: TRBD2; size: many; J: TRBJ2-7; V: TRBV5-1; CDR3: CASNKAGEIHEQYF; DNA: TGCGCCAGCAACAAAGCGGGAGAAATCCACGAGCAGTACTTC
D: NA; size: many; J: TRBJ2-2; V: TRBV2; CDR3: CASSPKGVGTGELFF; DNA: TGTGCCAGCAGTCCGAAGGGGGTCGGCACCGGGGAGCTGTTTTTT
D: NA; size: many; J: TRBJ1-5; V: TRBV6-1; CDR3: CASTEDTGFSNQPQHF; DNA: TGTGCCAGCACGGAGGACACAGGGTTTAGCAATCAGCCCCAGCATTTT
D: NA; size: many; J: TRBJ2-5; V: TRBV2; CDR3: CASTFERYQETQYF; DNA: TGTGCCAGCACGTTCGAACGGTACCAAGAGACCCAGTACTTC
D: TRBD1; size: many; J: TRBJ2-2; V: TRBV7-9; CDR3: CASSKGRTGGAPSPGELFF; DNA: TGTGCCAGCAGCAAAGGGAGGACAGGGGGCGCGCCGAGCCCCGGGGAGCTGTTTTTT
D: NA; size: many; J: TRBJ2-1; V: TRBV5-1; CDR3: CASSLELAVGEQFF; DNA: TGCGCCAGCAGCTTGGAACTAGCCGTAGGTGAGCAGTTCTTC
D: NA; size: many; J: TRBJ2-3; V: TRBV7-2; CDR3: CASSAGQPTDTQYF; DNA: TGTGCCAGCAGCGCCGGACAGCCCACAGATACGCAGTATTTT
D: TRBD1; size: many; J: TRBJ1-6; V: TRBV20-1; CDR3: CSARSTGTGENSPLHF; DNA: TGCAGTGCTAGGAGTACCGGGACAGGGGAGAATTCACCCCTCCACTTT
D: NA; size: NA; J: TRBJ2-7; V: TRBV24-1; CDR3: CATSGELPHYEQYF; DNA: TGTGCCACCAGTGGGGAACTCCCCCACTACGAGCAGTACTTC
D: NA; size: many; J: TRBJ1-5; V: TRBV20-1; CDR3: CSARGPGNNQPQHF; DNA: TGCAGTGCTAGAGGGCCAGGGAACAATCAGCCCCAGCATTTT
D: TRBD1; size: many; J: TRBJ1-6; V: TRBV7-2; CDR3: CASSLRTGGQPLHF; DNA: TGTGCCAGCAGCCTTCGGACAGGGGGCCAACCCCTCCACTTT
D: NA; size: many; J: TRBJ2-1; V: TRBV12-3/TRBV12-4; CDR3: CASIQDPYNEQFF; DNA: TGTGCCAGCATCCAGGACCCGTACAATGAGCAGTTCTTC
D: NA; size: many; J: TRBJ2-2; V: TRBV7-6; CDR3: CASSLDGPTNTGELFF; DNA: TGTGCCAGCAGCTTAGATGGGCCCACGAACACCGGGGAGCTGTTTTTT
D: NA; size: many; J: TRBJ2-7; V: TRBV7-9; CDR3: CASSLEGDFGYEQYF; DNA: TGTGCCAGCAGCTTAGAGGGGGATTTCGGCTACGAGCAGTACTTC
D: NA; size: medium-sized; J: TRBJ2-7; V: TRBV5-1; CDR3: CASSFLEGEQYF; DNA: TGCGCCAGCAGCTTTTTAGAAGGCGAGCAGTACTTC
D: NA; size: many; J: TRBJ2-1; V: TRBV4-1; CDR3: CASSQDLEGSEQFF; DNA: TGCGCCAGCAGCCAAGATCTTGAGGGGAGTGAGCAGTTCTTC
D: TRBD2; size: many; J: TRBJ2-1; V: TRBV2; CDR3: CASSRAGGPLYNEQFF; DNA: TGTGCCAGCAGTCGAGCGGGAGGGCCGTTATACAATGAGCAGTTCTTC
D: NA; size: many; J: TRBJ2-3; V: TRBV6-2/TRBV6-3; CDR3: CASPKRWQGETDTQYF; DNA: TGTGCCAGCCCCAAACGTTGGCAGGGAGAAACAGATACGCAGTATTTT
D: TRBD1; size: many; J: TRBJ1-2; V: TRBV27; CDR3: CASSPGQGPTKYGYTF; DNA: TGTGCCAGCAGTCCAGGACAGGGGCCCACGAAGTATGGCTACACCTTC
D: TRBD1; size: many; J: TRBJ2-3; V: TRBV5-4; CDR3: CASSLRQGALTDTQYF; DNA: TGTGCCAGCAGTTTGAGACAGGGGGCCCTCACAGATACGCAGTATTTT
D: NA; size: NA; J: TRBJ2-1; V: TRBV5-1; CDR3: CASSLTQPRGVTHNEQFF; DNA: TGCGCCAGCAGCTTGACCCAGCCCCGAGGGGTCACTCACAATGAGCAGTTCTTC
D: NA; size: many; J: TRBJ2-6; V: TRBV14; CDR3: CASSQGGGANVLTF; DNA: TGTGCCAGCAGCCAGGGAGGAGGGGCCAACGTCCTGACTTTC
D: NA; size: once; J: TRBJ1-1; V: TRBV4-3; CDR3: CASSRRSINTEAFF; DNA: TGCGCCAGCAGCCGTAGATCTATTAACACTGAAGCTTTCTTT
D: NA; size: many; J: TRBJ2-4; V: TRBV7-2; CDR3: CASSLATSGGGAKNIQYF; DNA: TGTGCCAGCAGCTTAGCAACTTCAGGGGGGGGAGCCAAAAACATTCAGTACTTC
D: NA; size: many; J: TRBJ1-2; V: TRBV20-1; CDR3: CSARSWAVYGYTF; DNA: TGCAGTGCTAGATCTTGGGCGGTCTATGGCTACACCTTC
D: NA; size: many; J: TRBJ1-1; V: TRBV7-2; CDR3: CASSYGGSSTEAFF; DNA: TGTGCCAGCTCCTACGGGGGGTCCTCCACTGAAGCTTTCTTT
D: NA; size: many; J: TRBJ2-2; V: TRBV9; CDR3: CASSTAPKGELFF; DNA: TGTGCCAGCAGCACGGCCCCTAAGGGGGAGCTGTTTTTT
D: NA; size: many; J: TRBJ1-1; V: TRBV7-9; CDR3: CASSPPALNTEAFF; DNA: TGTGCCAGCAGCCCGCCTGCCCTGAACACTGAAGCTTTCTTT
D: NA; size: many; J: TRBJ2-7; V: TRBV20-1; CDR3: CSARDYGSSYEQYF; DNA: TGCAGTGCTAGAGATTACGGGAGCTCCTACGAGCAGTACTTC
D: NA; size: many; J: TRBJ2-4; V: TRBV5-1; CDR3: CASSLDWGVNIQYF; DNA: TGCGCCAGCAGCTTGGATTGGGGGGTAAACATTCAGTACTTC
D: NA; size: many; J: TRBJ2-7; V: TRBV2; CDR3: CASSEFGKTSYEQYF; DNA: TGTGCCAGCAGTGAGTTTGGCAAAACCTCCTACGAGCAGTACTTC
D: NA; size: many; J: TRBJ2-2; V: TRBV9; CDR3: CASKRSLNTGELFF; DNA: TGTGCCAGCAAAAGGTCTCTGAACACCGGGGAGCTGTTTTTT
D: NA; size: NA; J: TRBJ2-1; V: TRBV11-2; CDR3: CASSLSRENEQFF; DNA: TGTGCCAGCAGCCTGAGCCGGGAGAATGAGCAGTTCTTC
D: NA; size: few; J: TRBJ2-3; V: TRBV2; CDR3: CASKVTMTRNEADTQYF; DNA: TGTGCCAGCAAGGTTACGATGACGCGGAACGAGGCAGATACGCAGTATTTT
D: NA; size: many; J: TRBJ2-3; V: TRBV9; CDR3: CASSVGDMDTQYF; DNA: TGTGCCAGCAGCGTAGGGGATATGGATACGCAGTATTTT
D: NA; size: many; J: TRBJ2-3; V: TRBV27; CDR3: CASSYLGRADTQYF; DNA: TGTGCCAGCAGTTATCTCGGTCGCGCAGATACGCAGTATTTT
D: NA; size: many; J: TRBJ2-3; V: TRBV4-3; CDR3: CASSPSGTDTQYF; DNA: TGCGCCAGCAGCCCTAGCGGCACAGATACGCAGTATTTT
D: NA; size: many; J: TRBJ2-3; V: TRBV6-2/TRBV6-3; CDR3: CASLSWGDTQYF; DNA: TGTGCCAGCCTCTCGTGGGGGGATACGCAGTATTTT
D: TRBD1; size: many; J: TRBJ2-7; V: TRBV27; CDR3: CASSLRPTGFYEQYF; DNA: TGTGCCAGCAGTTTAAGGCCGACAGGGTTCTACGAGCAGTACTTC
D: TRBD1; size: many; J: TRBJ2-6; V: TRBV20-1; CDR3: CSAGTRTGESSGANVLTF; DNA: TGCAGTGCTGGGACGAGGACAGGAGAGAGCTCTGGGGCCAACGTCCTGACTTTC
D: TRBD2; size: many; J: TRBJ2-3; V: TRBV9; CDR3: CASSVVPSGASITDTQYF; DNA: TGTGCCAGCAGCGTAGTCCCAAGCGGGGCTTCTATCACAGATACGCAGTATTTT
D: NA; size: many; J: TRBJ2-7; V: TRBV28; CDR3: CASSPLARRLHEQYF; DNA: TGTGCCAGCAGTCCCCTAGCCAGGCGTCTGCACGAGCAGTACTTC
D: NA; size: many; J: TRBJ1-4; V: TRBV7-2; CDR3: CASSPGRVGEKLFF; DNA: TGTGCCAGCAGCCCGGGGAGGGTAGGGGAAAAACTGTTTTTT
D: TRBD1; size: many; J: TRBJ2-2; V: TRBV6-2/TRBV6-3; CDR3: CASRGQGSTGELFF; DNA: TGTGCCAGCCGGGGACAGGGCAGCACCGGGGAGCTGTTTTTT
D: TRBD1; size: many; J: TRBJ2-5; V: TRBV5-4; CDR3: CASSLEGGRETQYF; DNA: TGTGCCAGCAGCTTGGAAGGGGGCAGGGAGACCCAGTACTTC
D: TRBD1; size: many; J: TRBJ1-6; V: TRBV12-3/TRBV12-4; CDR3: CASRPPGQGYSPLHF; DNA: TGTGCCAGCAGACCTCCGGGACAGGGATATTCACCCCTCCACTTT
D: NA; size: few; J: TRBJ2-7; V: TRBV20-1; CDR3: CSARDRPYEQYF; DNA: TGCAGTGCTAGGGACAGACCCTACGAGCAGTACTTC
D: TRBD2; size: many; J: TRBJ2-2; V: TRBV24-1; CDR3: CATRGTSGLTGELFF; DNA: TGTGCCACCAGAGGGACTAGCGGGCTCACCGGGGAGCTGTTTTTT
D: NA; size: many; J: TRBJ2-7; V: TRBV29-1; CDR3: CSVERGTGEQYF; DNA: TGCAGCGTTGAACGGGGCACGGGGGAGCAGTACTTC
D: NA; size: many; J: TRBJ2-7; V: TRBV4-3; CDR3: CASSQILAGYEQYF; DNA: TGCGCCAGCAGCCAAATTTTAGCCGGATACGAGCAGTACTTC
D: NA; size: few; J: TRBJ2-7; V: TRBV12-2; CDR3: CASRGPFRTGFYEQYF; DNA: TGTGCAAGTCGCGGCCCTTTCAGGACAGGTTTTTACGAGCAGTACTTC